This TCR beta chain is from a study of blood T cells in healthy people across ages. Across the whole study: Capturing about one barcoded beta molecule per two T cells was achieved by template switching.

A sample-barcoded 5' primer and a J-beta primer mix were used in a second PCR of roughly 7 to 12 cycles. TCRdb independently ran MiXCR on the 5' RACE reads; one entry per CDR3 protein. The sample includes around 1,000,000 distinct CDR3 sequences, less than 25% of them seen just once. Germline CDR1 and CDR2: LGHNA and YNFKEQ. V lost 2 bases, J lost 3 bases, and 3 bases stayed unmatched. The CDR3 is made up of 14 amino acids. The sample holds a few counts of this clonotype. Caucasian individuals from Russia who were healthy and aged about 6 to 90 acted as donors. Total RNA was extracted at no less than 6 micrograms per sample. Separately, the same data were catalogued under a study of T cells of mothers and their children.

The V call is TRBV4-2, the J call TRBJ2-7; 8 bases fit TRBD2. The sequence came from a girl aged 2 to 10 in good health. The sequencing input was blood. CDR3 protein: CASSQSGGRYEQYF. The CDR3, as DNA: TGTGCCAGCAGCCAATCGGGGGGGCGCTACGAGCAGTACTTC.